These T cell receptor beta chains were read from a single sample in a study of blood T cell repertoires in COVID-19. The protocol was immunoSEQ multiplex PCR, while the TCRdb copy is restricted to in-frame clones and leaves out a portion. Of over 250,000 clones listed, 75% to 90% were seen once; the top ten hold roughly 2.3%. Material for sequencing was PBMCs or T cells enriched from blood (not recorded which). Every receptor here comes from a woman aged 18-29 years who had recovered from COVID-19. Each CDR3 is given with its conserved first and last residue. The D gene is left open where the match is weak. A clone size is listed for some rows: how often the clone was seen (once, few, many), or a class if it is expanded.

once	TRBV19	TRBJ2-1	.	CASSTQGNNEQFF	TGTGCCAGTAGTACACAGGGAAATAATGAGCAGTTCTTC
.	TRBV5-4	TRBJ1-6	TRBD1	CASSSGLGQGAHRYNSPLHF	TGTGCCAGCAGCTCGGGACTGGGACAGGGCGCCCATAGGTATAATTCACCCCTCCACTTT
.	TRBV28	TRBJ2-4	.	CASSGDILKNIQYF	TGTGCCAGCAGCGGGGACATACTAAAAAACATTCAGTACTTC
.	TRBV19	TRBJ2-3	TRBD2	CASGRERGTDTQYF	TGTGCCAGTGGTCGTGAGCGGGGAACAGATACGCAGTATTTT
.	TRBV19	TRBJ1-1	.	CASSIEGGGTEAFF	TGTGCCAGTAGTATAGAGGGCGGAGGCACTGAAGCTTTCTTT
.	TRBV18	TRBJ1-1	TRBD1	CASSPKTGGNTEAFF	TGTGCCAGCTCACCGAAGACAGGGGGCAACACTGAAGCTTTCTTT
.	TRBV4-2	TRBJ1-2	.	CASSQENRRYYGYTF	TGTGCCAGCAGCCAAGAAAACAGGAGATACTATGGCTACACCTTC
.	TRBV2	TRBJ2-5	.	CASSVYSGEETQYF	TGTGCCAGCAGTGTCTACTCGGGGGAAGAGACCCAGTACTTC
.	TRBV5-1	TRBJ2-1	.	CASSSGVNLYNEQFF	TGCGCCAGCAGCTCAGGGGTAAACCTTTACAATGAGCAGTTCTTC
.	TRBV2	TRBJ1-5	TRBD1	CASSGDRQQPQHF	TGTGCCAGCAGTGGGGACAGACAACAGCCCCAGCATTTT
once	TRBV7-9	TRBJ1-2	TRBD1	CASSSLIGQGSFNYGYTF	TGTGCCAGCAGCTCCCTAATTGGACAGGGCTCCTTTAACTATGGCTACACCTTC
.	TRBV6-5	TRBJ2-5	.	CASSLLGETQYF	TGTGCCAGCAGCTTACTCGGGGAGACCCAGTACTTC
.	TRBV2	TRBJ1-3	.	CASSEGTAGNTIYF	TGTGCCAGCAGTGAAGGGACAGCTGGAAACACCATATATTTT
.	TRBV7-8	TRBJ1-1	.	CASSLDTNTEAFF	TGTGCCAGCAGCTTAGACACGAACACTGAAGCTTTCTTT
.	TRBV28	TRBJ1-2	TRBD1	CASSFSAGGYNYGYTF	TGTGCCAGCAGTTTTAGCGCAGGGGGTTATAACTATGGCTACACCTTC
.	TRBV7-9	TRBJ2-4	TRBD2	CASSSGASGGNRMDIQYF	TGTGCCAGCAGCTCAGGGGCTAGCGGGGGCAACCGCATGGACATTCAGTACTTC
.	TRBV3-1/TRBV3-2	TRBJ2-2	.	CASSHSRDTGELFF	TGTGCCAGCAGCCATTCACGGGACACCGGGGAGCTGTTTTTT
.	TRBV12-2	TRBJ1-1	.	CASRLAQGAGTEAFF	TGTGCAAGTCGCTTAGCACAGGGGGCAGGGACTGAAGCTTTCTTT
.	TRBV27	TRBJ1-2	TRBD1	CASSFLTGGDGYTF	TGTGCCAGCAGTTTTTTGACAGGGGGCGACGGCTACACCTTC
.	TRBV7-8	TRBJ1-1	.	CASSPTVKGNTEAFF	TGTGCCAGCAGCCCGACAGTTAAGGGGAACACTGAAGCTTTCTTT
.	TRBV14	TRBJ1-5	.	CASSQAGGNQPQHF	TGTGCCAGCAGCCAGGCAGGGGGCAATCAGCCCCAGCATTTT
.	TRBV18	TRBJ2-2	.	CASSSVSTGELFF	TGTGCCAGCTCGTCTGTTTCCACCGGGGAGCTGTTTTTT
.	TRBV7-9	TRBJ1-2	TRBD1	CASSPRTGPYYGYTF	TGTGCCAGCAGCCCCCGGACAGGCCCCTACTATGGCTACACCTTC
.	TRBV27	TRBJ2-1	TRBD1	CASSQYRGQGQFF	TGTGCCAGCAGTCAATATCGGGGACAGGGGCAGTTCTTC
.	TRBV30	TRBJ1-5	.	CAWSEGTTLSNQPQHF	TGTGCCTGGAGTGAAGGGACAACTCTTAGCAATCAGCCCCAGCATTTT
.	TRBV19	TRBJ1-1	TRBD1	CASSGRQGFYMNTEAFF	TGTGCCAGTAGTGGGAGACAGGGGTTTTACATGAACACTGAAGCTTTCTTT
few	TRBV5-1	TRBJ2-3	.	CASSSLTHTDTQYF	TGCGCCAGCAGCTCACTGACTCACACAGATACGCAGTATTTT
.	TRBV4-1	TRBJ1-5	.	CASSPGRGMGQPQHF	TGCGCCAGCAGCCCGGGTCGGGGGATGGGACAGCCCCAGCATTTT
.	TRBV9	TRBJ2-1	TRBD2	CASSVGAGRVINEQFF	TGTGCCAGCAGCGTAGGAGCGGGGCGGGTTATAAATGAGCAGTTCTTC
.	TRBV5-4	TRBJ2-5	TRBD1	CASSFRTGGYGETQYF	TGTGCCAGCAGCTTTCGGACAGGGGGCTATGGTGAGACCCAGTACTTC
.	TRBV9	TRBJ2-1	.	CASSVAGQGNYNEQFF	TGTGCCAGCAGCGTAGCGGGACAAGGGAATTACAATGAGCAGTTCTTC
.	TRBV16	TRBJ1-2	.	CASSQFPEHSDGYTF	TGTGCCAGCAGCCAATTCCCAGAGCATAGCGATGGCTACACCTTC
once	TRBV5-1	TRBJ2-7	.	CASSSRDRAYEQYF	TGCGCCAGCAGCTCGCGGGACAGAGCCTACGAGCAGTACTTC
once	TRBV13	TRBJ2-2	.	CASSSSTSGGTGELFF	.
.	TRBV12-3/TRBV12-4	TRBJ2-7	TRBD1	CASLRTGTYEQYF	TGTGCCAGCCTACGGACAGGGACCTACGAGCAGTACTTC
once	TRBV15	TRBJ1-2	TRBD1	CATSRDGTGDYGYTF	TGTGCCACCAGCAGAGATGGGACAGGGGACTATGGCTACACCTTC
.	TRBV4-1	TRBJ2-7	.	CASRPDGSVEQYF	TGCGCCAGCAGACCAGACGGGTCCGTGGAGCAGTACTTC
.	TRBV19	TRBJ2-5	.	CASSIDPAEETQYF	TGTGCCAGTAGTATAGATCCCGCAGAAGAGACCCAGTACTTC
.	TRBV28	TRBJ1-2	.	CASSLSLGAYYGYTF	TGTGCCAGCAGTTTATCCTTGGGGGCCTACTATGGCTACACCTTC
once	TRBV5-1	TRBJ2-1	.	CASSRDWSSYNEQFF	TGCGCCAGCAGCCGCGACTGGAGCTCCTACAATGAGCAGTTCTTC
once	TRBV6-5	TRBJ2-2	.	CASSYSPGGTGELFF	TGTGCCAGCAGTTACTCCCCAGGAGGCACCGGGGAGCTGTTTTTT
.	TRBV5-4	TRBJ2-1	TRBD2	CASSPGGTQIYNEQFF	TGTGCCAGCAGTCCGGGGGGGACTCAAATCTACAATGAGCAGTTCTTC
.	TRBV5-6	TRBJ2-7	TRBD1	CASSGGTGDGVEQYF	TGTGCCAGCAGCGGGGGGACAGGGGATGGGGTCGAGCAGTACTTC
many	TRBV2	TRBJ2-3	.	CASTIGAEITDTQYF	TGTGCCAGCACCATAGGGGCGGAAATCACAGATACGCAGTATTTT
.	TRBV19	TRBJ2-3	TRBD2	CASSIASGGDTDTQYF	TGTGCCAGTAGTATAGCTAGCGGGGGGGACACAGATACGCAGTATTTT
once	TRBV27	TRBJ1-1	TRBD1	CASRNNFRGQGTEAFF	TGTGCCAGCAGGAATAATTTCAGGGGGCAAGGTACTGAAGCTTTCTTT
.	TRBV5-1	TRBJ2-5	TRBD2	CASRPTSGGVTGETQYF	TGCGCCAGCAGACCTACTAGCGGGGGGGTAACCGGCGAGACCCAGTACTTC
.	TRBV2	TRBJ1-2	TRBD1	CASSEVATGSVNGYTF	TGTGCCAGCAGTGAAGTGGCGACAGGGTCGGTTAATGGCTACACCTTC
.	TRBV7-6	TRBJ1-1	.	CASSPTLGHTMNTEAFF	TGTGCCAGCAGCCCGACATTGGGACACACGATGAACACTGAAGCTTTCTTT
.	TRBV6-4	TRBJ2-1	TRBD2	CASSHLAGGEEQFF	TGTGCCAGCAGCCACCTAGCGGGGGGGGAGGAGCAGTTCTTC
.	TRBV9	TRBJ2-3	TRBD1	CASSVEGQGVGTDTQYF	TGTGCCAGCAGCGTAGAAGGGCAGGGGGTCGGCACAGATACGCAGTATTTT
.	TRBV18	TRBJ1-1	.	CASSPIPQGRNTEAFF	TGTGCCAGCTCACCAATCCCACAGGGCCGGAACACTGAAGCTTTCTTT
.	TRBV19	TRBJ1-3	TRBD1	CASSWDSSGNTIYF	TGTGCCAGTAGCTGGGACAGCTCTGGAAACACCATATATTTT
.	TRBV27	TRBJ1-2	TRBD1	CATKTGGSYGYTF	TGTGCCACCAAGACAGGGGGCTCCTATGGCTACACCTTC
.	TRBV19	TRBJ2-7	TRBD2	CASSIGGGSYEQYF	TGTGCCAGTAGTATCGGCGGGGGCTCCTACGAGCAGTACTTC
.	TRBV11-2	TRBJ2-7	TRBD2	CASSLDLGGGEQYF	TGTGCCAGCAGCTTAGATCTGGGGGGAGGGGAGCAGTACTTC
.	TRBV19	TRBJ2-7	.	CASSSLDSTYEQYF	TGTGCCAGTAGCTCGTTGGACAGTACCTACGAGCAGTACTTC
.	TRBV7-2	TRBJ2-1	TRBD2	CASSIAGGSSEQFF	TGTGCCAGCAGTATAGCGGGGGGCTCAAGTGAGCAGTTCTTC
.	TRBV5-1	TRBJ1-2	TRBD1	CASSPDRVNYGYTF	TGCGCCAGCAGCCCGGACAGGGTCAACTATGGCTACACCTTC
once	TRBV10-3	TRBJ1-1	.	CAISEGTPNTEAFF	TGTGCCATCAGTGAAGGGACACCAAACACTGAAGCTTTCTTT